Here is one T cell receptor (beta chain) with its context. Its antigen remains unidentified. The sample is drawn from a study of post-analysis software for immune sequencing data. Study-wide findings and caveats: There were roughly five TRBV segments more frequent in patients than controls, and TRBV5-6, TRBV5-1 and TRBV20-1 were among them.

CDR3 length: 14 amino acids. CDR1 and CDR2 (germline): DFQATT, SNEGSKA (reference sequence). Trimming cost V 5 bases and J 5 bases; bases outside gene matches: 7. TCR beta cDNA libraries included unique molecular identifiers. TCRdb fed the PCR reads into MiXCR, producing one record per CDR3 protein. The sample comprises hundreds of thousands of distinct CDR3 sequences, more than 50% of which are singletons, and approximately 11% rests with the top ten. The source of this sequence is a girl aged 2-10 years with multiple sclerosis. The chain combines TRBV20-1 with TRBJ2-3; TRBD2 agrees at 10 bases. Sequenced material: blood. The CDR3 is CSALAGVSGDTQYF. CDR3 in DNA: TGCAGTGCTCTAGCGGGGGTTTCCGGAGATACGCAGTATTTT.